This T cell receptor beta chain was recorded in a study of shared clonotypes between healthy human individuals. Study-level results: It was expected that sequencing depth would affect clonotype sharing among donors. In general, naive subsets displayed greater estimated richness than memory subsets did.

Libraries were prepared by immunoSEQ multiplex PCR; TCRdb keeps only in-frame clonotypes and omits some of them. The repertoire holds 170,000 or so clones, with 66% as singletons. For this clone: Its antigen is unknown.

Free of recent acute infections or vaccinations, the donors were healthy HIV-negative adults. Between the trimmed V and J ends, which lost 0 bases and 1 base, there was a span of 9 bases. Germline lookup yields CDR1 MNHEY and CDR2 SVGAGI. The CDR3 is 15 amino acids. This receptor was identified in a man under 40 in good health. The chain recombines TRBV6-5 with TRBJ1-1; D is perhaps TRBD1 (5 bases). The sequencing sample was made of memory CD4+ T cells sorted from blood. Subset indicated: CD45RA-negative fraction. The CDR3 protein is CASSYSMQGNTEAFF. CDR3 DNA: TGTGCCAGCAGTTACTCGATGCAGGGGAACACTGAAGCTTTCTTT.